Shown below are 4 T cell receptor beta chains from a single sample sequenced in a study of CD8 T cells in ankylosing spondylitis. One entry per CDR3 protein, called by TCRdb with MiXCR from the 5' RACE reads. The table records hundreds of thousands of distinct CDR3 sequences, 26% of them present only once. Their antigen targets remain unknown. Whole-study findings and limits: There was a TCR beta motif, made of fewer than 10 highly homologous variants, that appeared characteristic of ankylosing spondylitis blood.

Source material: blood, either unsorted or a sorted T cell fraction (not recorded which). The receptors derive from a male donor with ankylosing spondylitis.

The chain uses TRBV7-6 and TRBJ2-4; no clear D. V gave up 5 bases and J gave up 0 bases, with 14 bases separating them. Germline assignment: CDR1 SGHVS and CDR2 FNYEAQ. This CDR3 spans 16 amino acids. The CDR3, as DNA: TGTGCCAGCAGCCCCAGCGCTCCCCTAGCCAAAAACATTCAGTACTTC. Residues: CASSPSAPLAKNIQYF. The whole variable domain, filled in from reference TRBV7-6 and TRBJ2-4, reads GAGVSQSPRYKVTKRGQDVALRCDPISGHVSLYWYRQALGQGPEFLTYFNYEAQQDKSGLPNDRFSAERPEGSISTLTIQRTEQRDSAMYRCASSPSAPLAKNIQYFGAGTRLSVL.

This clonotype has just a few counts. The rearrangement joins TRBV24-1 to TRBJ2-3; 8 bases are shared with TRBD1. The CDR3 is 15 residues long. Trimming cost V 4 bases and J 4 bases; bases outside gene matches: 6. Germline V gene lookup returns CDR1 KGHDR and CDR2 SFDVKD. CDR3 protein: CATSEQDRGPDTQYF. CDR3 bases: TGTGCCACCAGTGAGCAAGACAGGGGACCAGATACGCAGTATTTT.

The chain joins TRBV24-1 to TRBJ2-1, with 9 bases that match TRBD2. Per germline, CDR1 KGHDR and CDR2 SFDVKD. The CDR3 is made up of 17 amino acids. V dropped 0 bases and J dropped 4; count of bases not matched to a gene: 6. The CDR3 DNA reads TGTGCCACCAGTGATTTGCAAACTAGCGGGCCTTACAATGAGCAGTTCTTC. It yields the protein CATSDLQTSGPYNEQFF.

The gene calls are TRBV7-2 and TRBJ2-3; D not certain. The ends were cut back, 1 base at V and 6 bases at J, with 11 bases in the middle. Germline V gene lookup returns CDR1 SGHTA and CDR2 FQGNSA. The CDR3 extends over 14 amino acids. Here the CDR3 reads CASSLVQHPDTQYF. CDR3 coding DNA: TGTGCCAGCAGCTTAGTCCAGCACCCCGATACGCAGTATTTT. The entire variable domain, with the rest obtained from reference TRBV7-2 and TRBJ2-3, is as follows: GAGVSQSPSNKVTEKGKDVELRCDPISGHTALYWYRQSLGQGLEFLIYFQGNSAPDKSGLPSDRFSAERTGGSVSTLTIQRTQQEDSAVYLCASSLVQHPDTQYFGPGTRLTVL.